This T cell receptor beta chain was sequenced for a study of blood T cell repertoires in COVID-19. V lost 5 bases to trimming and J lost 6 bases; unmatched junction nucleotides: 5. The CDR3 length is 15 residues. Germline assignment: CDR1 SGHTA and CDR2 FQGNSA. Some clones are missing from TCRdb's copy, which holds only in-frame ones; the method was immunoSEQ multiplex PCR. The sample lists around 180,000 clones, 75% to 85% occurring once. The J gene is TRBJ1-6, the V gene TRBV7-2; 9 bases align to TRBD1. The receptor was isolated from a woman between 50 and 59 years old with acute COVID-19. The sample consisted of PBMCs or T cells enriched from blood (not recorded which). The CDR3 loop is CASSPRTGVNSPLHF. The CDR3 bases are TGTGCCAGCAGCCCTCGGACAGGGGTTAATTCACCCCTCCACTTT.